This T cell receptor (beta chain) was profiled in a study of blood T cell repertoires in COVID-19. In the study overall: Sample material is recorded as cDNA or gDNA derived from T cells, B-cell-depleted T cells, or PBMCs.

V trimming: 1 base; J trimming: 4 bases; junction bases outside the gene matches: 3. Germline CDR1 and CDR2: SGDLS and YYNGEE. There are 15 residues in the CDR3. Study processing details: The authors estimated nucleated cell counts from reference gene primer amplification. TCRdb's table, derived via immunoSEQ multiplex PCR, lists solely in-frame clones and lacks some. V and J calls and clone size come straight from that table; D and trimming were deduced from the DNA. The table has around 310,000 clones, just under 90% seen once. Donors in Cohort 3 who had recovered were those with two negative PCRs, healthcare professional clearance, or resolution of their symptoms.

The sequence was collected from a woman under 40 who had recovered from COVID-19. The material sequenced was PBMCs or T cells enriched from blood (not recorded which). The chain combines TRBV9 with TRBJ2-1, with 9 positions matching TRBD2. CDR3 in amino acids: CASSVSSGAYNEQFF. The CDR3 DNA sequence: TGTGCCAGCAGCGTATCTAGCGGGGCGTACAATGAGCAGTTCTTC.